This is a list of T cell receptor beta chains from one sample in a study of blood T cell repertoires in COVID-19. Clones were sequenced by immunoSEQ multiplex PCR, and TCRdb holds only the in-frame ones, with some missing. In the table there are roughly 390,000 clones, about 85% of which are singletons. Sequenced: peripheral blood. These receptors came from a young woman with acute or convalescent COVID-19. CDR3s include the opening cysteine and the closing phenylalanine or tryptophan. D genes are given only for firm matches. Clone size is stated in some rows and not others, as once, few, many or a class when expanded.

J: TRBJ1-2
size: -
D: TRBD1
V: TRBV27
CDR3: CASRFSLGTDVNYGYTF
DNA: TGTGCCAGCAGATTCTCCCTTGGGACAGATGTTAACTATGGCTACACCTTC

J: TRBJ1-1
size: -
D: TRBD1
V: TRBV5-1
CDR3: CASSRGQGKGHTEAFF
DNA: TGCGCCAGCAGCCGCGGACAGGGGAAAGGGCACACTGAAGCTTTCTTT

J: TRBJ1-2
size: -
D: -
V: TRBV11-2
CDR3: CASSSPGLNYGYTF
DNA: TGTGCCAGCAGCTCCCCAGGGCTGAACTATGGCTACACCTTC

J: TRBJ1-2
size: -
D: -
V: TRBV19
CDR3: CASSISTENSYGYTF
DNA: TGTGCCAGTAGTATAAGTACAGAGAACTCCTATGGCTACACCTTC

J: TRBJ1-3
size: few
D: -
V: TRBV9
CDR3: CASSERLSSGNTIYF
DNA: TGTGCCAGCAGCGAACGGTTGAGCTCTGGAAACACCATATATTTT

J: TRBJ2-2
size: -
D: -
V: TRBV19
CDR3: CASSIEQIQDTGELFF
DNA: TGTGCCAGTAGTATAGAACAGATCCAGGACACCGGGGAGCTGTTTTTT

J: TRBJ2-1
size: -
D: TRBD2
V: TRBV12-5
CDR3: CASGPVERGGNEQFF
DNA: TGTGCTAGTGGTCCGGTCGAGCGGGGGGGCAATGAGCAGTTCTTC

J: TRBJ1-2
size: few
D: TRBD1
V: TRBV5-1
CDR3: CASSLDRTGDHGYTF
DNA: TGCGCCAGCAGCTTGGATAGGACAGGGGATCATGGCTACACCTTC

J: TRBJ2-7
size: -
D: -
V: TRBV29-1
CDR3: CSVPNGGGEDEQYF
DNA: TGCAGCGTCCCTAATGGAGGGGGCGAGGACGAGCAGTACTTC

J: TRBJ1-2
size: once
D: -
V: TRBV5-1
CDR3: CASRSVGGARRTF
DNA: TGCGCCAGCAGATCAGTAGGGGGGGCTCGTCGAACCTTC

J: TRBJ1-3
size: -
D: TRBD1
V: TRBV11-2
CDR3: CASSFGQGSGNTIYF
DNA: TGTGCCAGCAGCTTCGGACAGGGGAGCGGAAACACCATATATTTT

J: TRBJ1-1
size: -
D: TRBD1
V: TRBV9
CDR3: CASSTRTGRTEAFF
DNA: TGTGCCAGCAGCACGCGGACAGGGAGGACTGAAGCTTTCTTT

J: TRBJ1-2
size: few
D: -
V: TRBV7-2
CDR3: CASSLSGEGYYGYTF
DNA: TGTGCCAGCAGCTTATCTGGGGAGGGCTACTATGGCTACACCTTC

J: TRBJ2-3
size: -
D: TRBD1
V: TRBV5-1
CDR3: CASSPGQGPHTDTQYF
DNA: TGCGCCAGCAGCCCCGGACAGGGGCCCCACACAGATACGCAGTATTTT

J: TRBJ2-7
size: -
D: TRBD2
V: TRBV25-1
CDR3: CASGRSGLAGVLGYEQYF
DNA: TGTGCCAGCGGCCGGTCGGGACTAGCGGGAGTCCTAGGCTACGAGCAGTACTTC

J: TRBJ2-5
size: -
D: TRBD2
V: TRBV19
CDR3: CASSINLAGAGETQYF
DNA: TGTGCCAGTAGTATTAATCTAGCGGGGGCCGGAGAGACCCAGTACTTC

J: TRBJ2-3
size: -
D: -
V: TRBV5-5
CDR3: CASGQFTSTDTQYF
DNA: TGTGCCAGCGGACAGTTTACTAGCACAGATACGCAGTATTTT

J: TRBJ1-1
size: -
D: -
V: TRBV10-3
CDR3: CAISEPTVNTEAFF
DNA: TGTGCCATCAGTGAGCCGACAGTAAACACTGAAGCTTTCTTT

J: TRBJ1-6
size: -
D: TRBD1
V: TRBV5-4
CDR3: CASSPPGQARNSPLHF
DNA: TGTGCCAGCAGCCCCCCCGGACAGGCGAGGAATTCACCCCTCCACTTT

J: TRBJ2-1
size: -
D: TRBD2
V: TRBV7-6
CDR3: CASSLSGIPSYNEQFF
DNA: TGTGCCAGCAGCTTAAGCGGGATACCCTCCTACAATGAGCAGTTCTTC

J: TRBJ2-7
size: -
D: TRBD1
V: TRBV5-6
CDR3: CASNYGQGFYEQYF
DNA: TGTGCCAGCAACTATGGACAGGGTTTCTACGAGCAGTACTTC

J: TRBJ1-5
size: -
D: TRBD1
V: TRBV29-1
CDR3: CSVLDRGGQFQHF
DNA: TGCAGCGTACTCGACAGGGGAGGTCAGTTCCAGCATTTT

J: TRBJ2-5
size: -
D: -
V: TRBV9
CDR3: CASSVWTGETQYF
DNA: TGTGCCAGCAGCGTATGGACGGGGGAGACCCAGTACTTC

J: TRBJ1-2
size: -
D: -
V: TRBV28
CDR3: CASSSPSSGVGYTF
DNA: TGTGCCAGCAGTTCCCCTTCGAGCGGGGTCGGCTACACCTTC

J: TRBJ1-1
size: -
D: -
V: TRBV7-9
CDR3: CASSPLGAAEAFF
DNA: TGTGCCAGCAGCCCCCTGGGGGCCGCTGAAGCTTTCTTT

J: TRBJ1-1
size: -
D: -
V: TRBV2
CDR3: CASSEDTRAFF
DNA: TGTGCCAGCAGTGAGGACACCAGGGCTTTCTTT

J: TRBJ1-2
size: -
D: TRBD1
V: TRBV7-2
CDR3: CASSPRSGQGGYTF
DNA: TGTGCCAGCAGCCCTAGGTCGGGACAGGGCGGCTACACCTTC

J: TRBJ2-1
size: -
D: TRBD2
V: TRBV6-5
CDR3: CASRSEAGGGGEQFF
DNA: TGTGCCAGCAGATCAGAAGCGGGAGGGGGCGGTGAGCAGTTCTTC

J: TRBJ1-6
size: -
D: -
V: TRBV7-9
CDR3: CASSSPDESGSPLHF
DNA: TGTGCCAGCAGCTCGCCGGACGAAAGCGGGTCACCCCTCCACTTT

J: TRBJ1-5
size: -
D: TRBD1
V: TRBV3-1/TRBV3-2
CDR3: CASSPQGGGNQPQHF
DNA: TGTGCCAGCAGCCCACAGGGGGGAGGCAATCAGCCCCAGCATTTT

J: TRBJ2-3
size: once
D: TRBD2
V: TRBV29-1
CDR3: CSVRQSQRGRDTQYF
DNA: TGCAGCGTCCGACAATCCCAGCGGGGCCGAGATACGCAGTATTTT

J: TRBJ2-1
size: -
D: TRBD2
V: TRBV9
CDR3: CASSVSSGMNNEQFF
DNA: TGTGCCAGCAGCGTTTCTAGCGGGATGAACAATGAGCAGTTCTTC

J: TRBJ1-3
size: -
D: -
V: TRBV18
CDR3: CASSPQGNSGNTIYF
DNA: TGTGCCAGCTCACCACAGGGGAACTCTGGAAACACCATATATTTT

J: TRBJ2-1
size: -
D: -
V: TRBV27
CDR3: CASSLSASPLNEQFF
DNA: TGTGCCAGCAGTTTAAGTGCTAGCCCCTTGAATGAGCAGTTCTTC

J: TRBJ1-6
size: -
D: -
V: TRBV28
CDR3: CASSTTSGETYNSPLHF
DNA: TGTGCCAGCAGCACGACCTCAGGGGAAACCTATAATTCACCCCTCCACTTT

J: TRBJ1-2
size: once
D: TRBD1
V: TRBV29-1
CDR3: CSVVGQGAGGYTF
DNA: TGCAGCGTTGTAGGACAGGGGGCTGGTGGCTACACCTTC

J: TRBJ1-5
size: few
D: TRBD1
V: TRBV19
CDR3: CASSRQGVNNQPQHF
DNA: TGTGCCAGTAGTAGACAGGGGGTTAACAATCAGCCCCAGCATTTT

J: TRBJ1-4
size: -
D: -
V: TRBV3-1/TRBV3-2
CDR3: CASSQGTTRPNEKLFF
DNA: TGTGCCAGCAGCCAAGGAACGACAAGACCCAATGAAAAACTGTTTTTT

J: TRBJ1-6
size: -
D: TRBD1
V: TRBV18
CDR3: CASSSRQTGERSPLHF
DNA: TGTGCCAGCTCATCACGACAAACAGGGGAACGGTCACCCCTCCACTTT

J: TRBJ1-3
size: few
D: TRBD1
V: TRBV7-2
CDR3: CASSLGGTGGTGNTIYF
DNA: TGTGCCAGCAGCTTAGGGGGGACAGGCGGAACTGGAAACACCATATATTTT

J: TRBJ2-7
size: -
D: -
V: TRBV7-3
CDR3: CASSLSGFGYEQYF
DNA: TGTGCCAGCAGCTTATCCGGGTTCGGCTACGAGCAGTACTTC

J: TRBJ2-3
size: -
D: TRBD2
V: TRBV7-2
CDR3: CASSLARGRLTDTQYF
DNA: TGTGCCAGCAGCTTAGCCCGCGGGAGACTCACAGATACGCAGTATTTT